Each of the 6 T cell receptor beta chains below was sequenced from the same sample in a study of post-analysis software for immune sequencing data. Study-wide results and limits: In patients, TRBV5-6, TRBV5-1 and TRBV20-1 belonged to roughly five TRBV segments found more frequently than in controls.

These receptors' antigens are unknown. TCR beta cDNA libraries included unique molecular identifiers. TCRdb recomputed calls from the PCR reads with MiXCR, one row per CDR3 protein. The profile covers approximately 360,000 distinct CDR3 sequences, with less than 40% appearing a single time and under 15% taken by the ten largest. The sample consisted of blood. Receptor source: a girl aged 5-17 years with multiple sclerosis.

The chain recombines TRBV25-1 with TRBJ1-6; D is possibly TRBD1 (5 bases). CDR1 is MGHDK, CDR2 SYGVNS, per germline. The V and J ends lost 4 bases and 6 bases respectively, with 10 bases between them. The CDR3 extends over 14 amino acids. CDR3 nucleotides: TGTGCCAGCAGTGTGGCAGGGACTAATTCACCCCTCCACTTT. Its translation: CASSVAGTNSPLHF.

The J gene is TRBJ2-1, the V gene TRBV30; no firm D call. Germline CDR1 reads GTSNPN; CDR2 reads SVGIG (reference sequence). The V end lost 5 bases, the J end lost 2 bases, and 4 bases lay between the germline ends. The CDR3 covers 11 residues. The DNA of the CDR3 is TGTGCCTGGCGGGCCTACAATGAGCAGTTCTTC. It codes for CAWRAYNEQFF.

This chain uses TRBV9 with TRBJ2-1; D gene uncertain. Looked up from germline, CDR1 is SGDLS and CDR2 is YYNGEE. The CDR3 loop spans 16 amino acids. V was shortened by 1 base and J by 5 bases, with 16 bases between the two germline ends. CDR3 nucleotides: TGTGCCAGCAGCGTAAACAGCGCGAGGTCCCACAATGAGCAGTTCTTC. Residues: CASSVNSARSHNEQFF.

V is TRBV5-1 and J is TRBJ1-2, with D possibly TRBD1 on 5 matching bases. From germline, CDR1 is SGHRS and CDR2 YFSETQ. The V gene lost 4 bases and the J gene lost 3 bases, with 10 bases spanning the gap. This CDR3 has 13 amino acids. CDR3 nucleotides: TGCGCCAGCAGCCGGGGACCCGACTATGGCTACACCTTC. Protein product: CASSRGPDYGYTF.

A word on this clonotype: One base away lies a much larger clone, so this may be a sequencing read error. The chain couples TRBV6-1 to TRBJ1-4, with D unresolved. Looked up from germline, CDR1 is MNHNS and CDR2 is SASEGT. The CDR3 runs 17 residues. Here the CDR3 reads CASSRLSFDYWVEKRFF. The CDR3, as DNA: TGTGCCAGCAGCCGTTTATCGTTTGACTATTGGGTTGAAAAACGGTTTTTT.

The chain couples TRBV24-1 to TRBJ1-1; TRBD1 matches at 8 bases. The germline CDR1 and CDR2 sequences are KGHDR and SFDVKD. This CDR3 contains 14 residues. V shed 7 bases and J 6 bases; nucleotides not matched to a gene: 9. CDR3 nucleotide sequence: TGTGCCACCAGCGACAATACAGGGGGACCTGAAGCTTTCTTT. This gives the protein CATSDNTGGPEAFF.